Included here is one T cell receptor beta chain sequence, with context. No antigen is known for it. No base qualities exist here, and no much larger clone lies one base off it. The data derive from a study of circulating tumor DNA in untreated peripheral T-cell lymphoma (dated by TCRdb to the early 2020s). Broad study findings and their caveats: Tumor-specific clonotypes were found in 75% to 80% of patients, coming from under 90% of baseline tissues and roughly 69% of baseline serum samples.

Baseline tumor tissue collected before treatment was sequenced to identify tumor-specific TCR clonotypes. In a trial, the study monitored patients with peripheral T-cell lymphoma who were getting frontline treatment by applying next-generation sequencing to their T-cell receptor sequences. Library generation was performed with the immunoSEQ multiplex PCR assay. In its TCRdb copy, this immuneACCESS table keeps in-frame sequences only and misses some clones. Where compared with another copy, unresolved V genes explain less than half of these, and the others have no known cause. Within this sample are 5,000 or so clones, with under 80% of them counted one time only. Approximately 45% of the sample belongs to the ten largest clones. Based on the germline V gene (reference sequence), the CDR1 and CDR2 sequences are LNHDA and SQIVND. The CDR3 contains 15 residues, cysteine and phenylalanine counted. The sequence is cut down to CDR3 DNA, 45 bases in frame from base 1. At the junction V is shortened by 8 bases and J by 2 bases; bases outside the gene matches: 7.

This clonotype was sampled from a human donor with peripheral T-cell lymphoma. Sequences were obtained from tumor tissue. The sequence joins TRBV19 to TRBJ2-7, with TRBD2 identical over 12 junction bases. In nucleotide form, the sequence is TGTGCCAGTCGGACTAGCGGGGAGGGGGCCTACGAGCAGTACTTC. Translated, it gives CASRTSGEGAYEQYF.